The clone carrying this TCR beta chain was counted ten times or more. These data belong to a study of T-cell reconstitution after alpha-beta-depleted transplantation in children. The V gene's germline CDR1 is LGHNA and CDR2 YNFKEQ. There are 13 residues in the CDR3. The V end was cut by 2 bases, the J end by 0 bases, with 5 bases between. Preparation of the TCRbeta library involved a method that used unique molecular identifiers. TCRdb reanalysed the PCR reads using MiXCR and keeps one entry per CDR3 protein. Here the sample spans around 100,000 distinct CDR3 sequences, around 6% being singletons. This chain connects TRBV4-2 to TRBJ2-7; D is uncertain. Here the sequenced sample was PBMCs, mostly from graft donor cells, taken 60 days after TCRalphabeta/CD19-depleted stem cell transplant. The receptor was derived from a female patient aged 2-9 years who had a stem cell transplant for Fanconi anemia, so the T cells may come from the graft donor. CDR3 bases: TGTGCCAGCAGCCAACCGCTCTCCTACGAGCAGTACTTC. It specifies CASSQPLSYEQYF.